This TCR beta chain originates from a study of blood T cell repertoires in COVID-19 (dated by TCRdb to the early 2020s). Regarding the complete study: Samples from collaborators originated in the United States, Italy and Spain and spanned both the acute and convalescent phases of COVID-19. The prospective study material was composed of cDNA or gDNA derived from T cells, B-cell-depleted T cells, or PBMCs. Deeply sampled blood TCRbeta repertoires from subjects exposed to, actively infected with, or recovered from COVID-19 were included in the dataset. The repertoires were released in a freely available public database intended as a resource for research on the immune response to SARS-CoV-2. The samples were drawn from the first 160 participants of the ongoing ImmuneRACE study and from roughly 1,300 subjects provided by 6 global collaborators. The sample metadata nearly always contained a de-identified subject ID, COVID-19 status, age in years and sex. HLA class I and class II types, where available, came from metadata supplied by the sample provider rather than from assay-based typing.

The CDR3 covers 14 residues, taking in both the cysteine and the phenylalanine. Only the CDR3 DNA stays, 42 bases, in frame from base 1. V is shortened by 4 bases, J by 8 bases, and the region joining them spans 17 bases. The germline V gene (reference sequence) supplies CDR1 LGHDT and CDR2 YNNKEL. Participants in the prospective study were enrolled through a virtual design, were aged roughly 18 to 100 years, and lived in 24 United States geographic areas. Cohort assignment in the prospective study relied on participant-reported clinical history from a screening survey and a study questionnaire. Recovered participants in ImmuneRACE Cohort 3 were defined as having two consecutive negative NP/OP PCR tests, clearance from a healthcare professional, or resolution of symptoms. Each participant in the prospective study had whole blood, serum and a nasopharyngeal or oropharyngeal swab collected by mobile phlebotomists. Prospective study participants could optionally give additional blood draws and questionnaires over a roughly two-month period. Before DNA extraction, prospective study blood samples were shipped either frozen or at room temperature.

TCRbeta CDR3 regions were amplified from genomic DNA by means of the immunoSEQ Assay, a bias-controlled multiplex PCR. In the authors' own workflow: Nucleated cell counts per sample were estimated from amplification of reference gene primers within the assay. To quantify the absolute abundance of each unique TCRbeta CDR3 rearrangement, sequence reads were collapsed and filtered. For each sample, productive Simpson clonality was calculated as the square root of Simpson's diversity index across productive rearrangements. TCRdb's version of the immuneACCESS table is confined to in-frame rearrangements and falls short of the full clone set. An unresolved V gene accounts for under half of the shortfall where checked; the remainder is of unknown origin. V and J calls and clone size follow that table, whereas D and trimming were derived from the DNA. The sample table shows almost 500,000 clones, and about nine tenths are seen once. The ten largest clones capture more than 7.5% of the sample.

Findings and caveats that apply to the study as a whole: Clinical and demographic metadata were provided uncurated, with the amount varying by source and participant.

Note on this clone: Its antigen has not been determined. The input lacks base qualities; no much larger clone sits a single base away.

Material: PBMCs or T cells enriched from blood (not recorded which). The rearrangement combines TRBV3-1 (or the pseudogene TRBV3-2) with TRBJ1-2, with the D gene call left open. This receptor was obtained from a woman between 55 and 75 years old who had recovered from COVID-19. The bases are TGTGCCAGCAGCCCCCTTGCTGGCCCGGGAGGCTACACCTTC. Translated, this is CASSPLAGPGGYTF.